This TCR beta chain was identified during a study of cytomegalovirus exposure and HLA in healthy donors. Comment on this clone: As yet, its antigen is unknown.

Donors were nominally healthy when sampled, though unrecorded immune exposures were likely. Study-wide findings and caveats: Cytomegalovirus association was assigned to approximately 160 TCR beta chains.

PCR used 60 Vbeta primers and 13 Jbeta primers. Using immunoSEQ multiplex PCR, the repertoire was profiled, and TCRdb retains in-frame clones only, with some absent. The profile covers hundreds of thousands of clones, with about 90% appearing a single time and less than 2.5% taken by the ten largest. The sequenced sample consisted of PBMCs. The sequence came from a woman aged 18-35 years in good health and CMV-seronegative.

In DNA form, the CDR3 reads TGTGCCAGCAGCTTTGGCGGGTTTCAGTTCCTATCCTACGAGCAGTACTTC. As protein: CASSFGGFQFLSYEQYF. The genes are TRBV12-1 and TRBJ2-7; TRBD2, as called in the table, went unchecked against the DNA. TRBV12-1 is tagged as a pseudogene. The length of the CDR3 is 17 residues.